Presented here are 27 T cell receptor beta chains from one specimen sequenced in a study of technical replicates of blood from several donors. Using immunoSEQ multiplex PCR, the repertoire was profiled, and TCRdb retains in-frame clones only, with some absent. The sample shows about 17,000 clones, around 90% of them seen only once. What was sequenced was PBMCs. Receptors were obtained from a human donor in good health.

The chain recombines TRBV2 with TRBJ2-7; tentative D call: TRBD1 (5 bases). With 4 bases removed from V and 2 bases from J, the gap between germline ends came to 12 bases. Germline-derived CDR1 and CDR2 are SNHLY and FYNNEI. This CDR3 spans 14 amino acids. The CDR3 nucleotides read TGTGCCAGCAGTGGGCAGGGCGGACCCTACGAGCAGTACTTC. Translation gives CASSGQGGPYEQYF. The whole variable domain, filled in from reference TRBV2 and TRBJ2-7, reads EPEVTQTPSHQVTQMGQEVILRCVPISNHLYFYWYRQILGQKVEFLVSFYNNEISEKSEIFDDQFSVERPDGSNFTLKIRSTKLEDSAMYFCASSGQGGPYEQYFGPGTRLTVT.

The chain is built from TRBV25-1 and TRBJ2-2; TRBD2 agrees at 9 bases. The germline gives CDR1 MGHDK, CDR2 SYGVNS. V dropped 3 bases and J dropped 7; count of bases not matched to a gene: 6. This CDR3 is 15 amino acids long. For the CDR3, the DNA is TGTGCCAGCAGTGATAGCGGGAGCGCCATCGGGGAGCTGTTTTTT. This encodes CASSDSGSAIGELFF.

The chain carries TRBV28 and TRBJ2-5; TRBD2 matches 10 bases. This CDR3 has 14 residues. V shed 8 bases, J shed 7 bases, and the junction held 10 bases outside the gene matches. From germline, CDR1 is MDHEN and CDR2 SYDVKM. The CDR3 DNA reads as TGTGCCAGCTTAGCGGGAGGTTCCCCGGGGACCCAGTACTTC. It codes for CASLAGGSPGTQYF.

V gene TRBV6-1 combines with J gene TRBJ2-1, with 11 nucleotides matching TRBD1. After removal of 4 bases from V and 5 bases from J, the junction contained 4 bases not matched to a gene. CDR1 and CDR2 (germline): MNHNS, SASEGT. The CDR3 spans 15 residues. CDR3: CASSVRDRGNNEQFF. CDR3 in DNA: TGTGCCAGCAGTGTCCGGGACAGGGGGAACAATGAGCAGTTCTTC.

This clone has only one observation. The V and J genes are TRBV27 and TRBJ2-1; 10 bases are a match to TRBD2. V lost 8 bases, J lost 4 bases, and 14 bases stayed unmatched. In germline, CDR1 is MNHEY, CDR2 SMNVEV (reference sequence). CDR3 length: 17 residues. CDR3 region: CASLPILTSGTYNEQFF. Here the CDR3 DNA reads TGTGCCAGCCTCCCCATCCTTACTAGCGGGACTTACAATGAGCAGTTCTTC.

The rearrangement uses TRBV19 and TRBJ1-1; D may be TRBD1 (5 bases). V was trimmed by 10 bases and J by 1 base, leaving 19 bases between them. CDR3 size: 15 residues. Germline CDR1 reads LNHDA; CDR2 reads SQIVND (reference sequence). Written as DNA, the CDR3 is TGTGCCACCCACCAAGCAGGACAAGAGAACACTGAAGCTTTCTTT. Translated: CATHQAGQENTEAFF.

V gene TRBV19 combines with J gene TRBJ2-7; 8 bases are a match to TRBD1. Germline assignment: CDR1 LNHDA and CDR2 SQIVND (reference sequence). Trimming cost V 3 bases and J 0 bases; bases outside gene matches: 4. This CDR3 comprises 15 residues. CDR3 DNA: TGTGCCAGTAGTATCAATACAGGGGGCTCCTACGAGCAGTACTTC. Translation: CASSINTGGSYEQYF.

This chain links TRBV27 with TRBJ2-7, with TRBD1 identical over 8 bases. Germline-derived CDR1 and CDR2 are MNHEY and SMNVEV (reference sequence). CDR3 length equals 15 residues. V was pared by 5 bases and J by 3 bases, with 9 bases of the junction left unmatched. The CDR3 here is CASSGVGQGGYEQYF. CDR3 DNA sequence: TGTGCCAGCAGTGGGGTCGGACAGGGCGGCTACGAGCAGTACTTC.

The J gene is TRBJ2-1, the V gene TRBV28; 7 bases agree with TRBD2. Unmatched junction bases numbered 12, after V lost 2 bases and J lost 5 bases. Germline CDR1 and CDR2: MDHEN and SYDVKM. This CDR3 is 17 amino acids long. Here the CDR3 reads CASSLIPWEGSNNEQFF. CDR3 coding DNA: TGTGCCAGCAGTTTAATACCCTGGGAGGGGTCAAACAATGAGCAGTTCTTC.

The rearrangement links TRBV10-1 to TRBJ2-2, with D unclear. Germline V gives CDR1 WNHNN, CDR2 SYGVQD (reference sequence). V was pared by 10 bases and J by 0 bases, with 21 bases between. CDR3 length: 17 amino acids. CDR3 bases: TGCGCCACCTCTGCCGGCTTAGCCCTCGCGAACACCGGGGAGCTGTTTTTT. Protein sequence: CATSAGLALANTGELFF.

This sequence joins TRBV5-1 and TRBJ1-1, with D uncertain. V lost 0 bases to trimming and J lost 0 bases, with 9 bases between them. CDR3 length: 15 residues. Germline values: CDR1 SGHRS, CDR2 YFSETQ. The DNA of the CDR3 is TGCGCCAGCAGCTTGGGCGCGGGAATGAACACTGAAGCTTTCTTT. Protein sequence: CASSLGAGMNTEAFF.

V and J are TRBV7-3 and TRBJ2-7, with D perhaps TRBD2 (5 bases). Germline assignment: CDR1 SGHTA and CDR2 FQGTGA. There are 12 residues in the CDR3. V was trimmed by 5 bases and J by 6 bases, leaving 11 bases between them. CDR3 amino acids: CASSPQEGEQYF. The CDR3 DNA sequence: TGTGCCAGCAGCCCCCAAGAGGGCGAGCAGTACTTC.

This sequence joins TRBV5-1 and TRBJ2-1, with 7 bases identical to TRBD2. CDR1 is SGHRS, CDR2 YFSETQ, per germline. Trimming at V came to 2 bases and at J to 0 bases, leaving 20 bases not matched to a gene. The CDR3 length is 21 residues. CDR3 region: CASSLPRGEVDSVSSYNEQFF. The CDR3 DNA reads as TGCGCCAGCAGCTTACCCCGGGGGGAGGTGGATAGCGTCAGCTCCTACAATGAGCAGTTCTTC.

The V gene is TRBV10-3, the J gene TRBJ2-2; 9 bases are shared with TRBD2. Trimming took 5 bases from V and 6 from J; bases not matched to a gene: 7. The CDR3 has 15 residues. Germline CDR1 reads ENHRY; CDR2 reads SYGVKD. CDR3 DNA sequence: TGTGCCATCAGTCACTCTAGCGGGAATCCCGGGGAGCTGTTTTTT. Translated, it gives CAISHSSGNPGELFF.

The J gene is TRBJ1-4, the V gene TRBV27; D possibly corresponds to TRBD1 (5 bases). The CDR3 totals 17 residues. Germline assignment: CDR1 MNHEY and CDR2 SMNVEV (reference sequence). V lost 3 bases and J lost 4, with 18 bases in between. This chain's CDR3 is CASSLVTTARNNEKLFF. CDR3 DNA: TGTGCCAGCAGTTTGGTGACGACAGCCCGGAATAATGAAAAACTGTTTTTT. Full variable domain (remainder filled in from reference TRBV27 and TRBJ1-4): EAQVTQNPRYLITVTGKKLTVTCSQNMNHEYMSWYRQDPGLGLRQIYYSMNVEVTDKGDVPEGYKVSRKEKRNFPLILESPSPNQTSLYFCASSLVTTARNNEKLFFGSGTQLSVL.

CDR3 protein: CASSPSRDRVYNEQFF. In DNA, the CDR3 is TGTGCCAGCAGCCCATCCCGGGACAGGGTATACAATGAGCAGTTCTTC. The rearrangement joins TRBV5-6 to TRBJ2-1; TRBD1 agrees at 9 bases. In germline, CDR1 is SGHDT, CDR2 YYEEEE. Germline trimming cut 4 bases from V and 4 bases from J; bases unmatched to any gene: 9. This CDR3 is built from 16 residues.

A few counts support this clone. The chain recombines TRBV6-1 with TRBJ2-7; 10 nucleotides align to TRBD2. The CDR3 loop spans 15 amino acids. Germline V gene data show CDR1 as MNHNS and CDR2 as SASEGT. Trimming removed 1 base from V and 1 base from J; junction bases left unmatched: 1. The CDR3, as DNA: TGTGCCAGCAGTGAAGAACTAGCGGGATCCTACGAGCAGTACTTC. This gives the protein CASSEELAGSYEQYF.

The chain is built from TRBV5-4 and TRBJ2-7; tentatively, D is TRBD2 (6 bases). Looked up from germline, CDR1 is SGHNT and CDR2 is YYREEE (reference sequence). The CDR3 extends over 15 amino acids. V lost 2 bases and J 4 bases, leaving 16 bases between the germline ends. The CDR3 region has the DNA TGTGCCAGCAGCTTCTCGCCGGGACTCGGTTACGAGCAGTACTTC. Translation: CASSFSPGLGYEQYF.

CDR3 region: CASSHGYEQYF. DNA for the CDR3: TGCGCCAGCAGCCACGGCTACGAGCAGTACTTC. The genes are TRBV5-1 and TRBJ2-7, with D unresolved. Trimming shortened V by 4 bases and J by 3 bases, and 5 bases separated the two germline ends. The germline V gene encodes CDR1 SGHRS and CDR2 YFSETQ. The CDR3 has 11 residues.

This rearrangement joins TRBV27 to TRBJ2-7; D may be TRBD1 (5 bases). CDR1 is MNHEY and CDR2 is SMNVEV in the germline V gene (reference sequence). The ends were cut back, 5 bases at V and 3 bases at J, with 11 bases in the middle. The CDR3 runs 13 residues. CDR3 in DNA: TGTGCCAGCAGTAGACAGAATATCTACGAGCAGTACTTC. This gives the protein CASSRQNIYEQYF.

The rearrangement uses TRBV18 and TRBJ1-4; 8 nucleotides line up with TRBD1. The V and J ends lost 6 bases and 8 bases, in that order; junction bases with no gene match: 8. In germline, CDR1 is KGHSH, CDR2 LQKENI. The CDR3 runs 14 residues. CDR3 protein: CASSPGQGREKLFF. The CDR3 DNA follows: TGTGCCAGCTCTCCTGGACAGGGAAGGGAAAAACTGTTTTTT.

The chain recombines TRBV18 with TRBJ1-5; TRBD1 aligns across 10 bases. The CDR3 consists of 15 residues. Germline CDR1 and CDR2: KGHSH and LQKENI. V was pared by 8 bases and J by 2 bases, with 6 bases of the junction left unmatched. CDR3 bases: TGTGCCAGCGACGGACAGGGGGGTGGCAATCAGCCCCAGCATTTT. Translation gives CASDGQGGGNQPQHF.

In DNA, the CDR3 is TGTGCCAGCGCCGGGACAGGGGAGAAGCAGCCCCAGCATTTT. Protein product: CASAGTGEKQPQHF. The chain employs TRBV2 and TRBJ1-5, with 10 bases identical to TRBD1. V lost 8 bases and J lost 7; bases outside the gene matches: 8. Germline-derived CDR1 and CDR2 are SNHLY and FYNNEI. This CDR3 spans 14 amino acids.

The rearrangement joins TRBV4-2 to TRBJ2-2; 9 positions match TRBD2. The CDR3 has 16 amino acids. The ends lost 0 bases at V and 1 base at J; junction bases unmatched: 0. Germline CDR1 and CDR2: LGHNA and YNFKEQ. The CDR3 nucleotides read TGTGCCAGCAGCCAAGATAGCGGGAGGAACACCGGGGAGCTGTTTTTT. Protein sequence: CASSQDSGRNTGELFF.

The chain links TRBV2 to TRBJ1-5, with D unresolved. CDR3 length: 13 amino acids. The germline CDR1 and CDR2 sequences are SNHLY and FYNNEI. Trimming left V 2 bases short and J 5 bases short, with 7 bases between. CDR3 sequence reads: CASSESLDQPQHF. The DNA for the CDR3 is TGTGCCAGCAGTGAAAGTTTAGATCAGCCCCAGCATTTT.

This chain links TRBV30 with TRBJ2-2; 9 positions agree with TRBD2. The length of the CDR3 is 17 residues. Germline V lookup: CDR1 GTSNPN, CDR2 SVGIG (reference sequence). With V trimmed by 4 bases and J by 4 bases, 13 bases remained unmatched. In DNA, the CDR3 is TGTGCCTGGAACATTCGTAGGGGGACTAGCCTCACCGGGGAGCTGTTTTTT. The encoded protein is CAWNIRRGTSLTGELFF.

This rearrangement joins TRBV30 to TRBJ2-5, with D maybe TRBD2 (6 bases). Germline V gene lookup returns CDR1 GTSNPN and CDR2 SVGIG (reference sequence). Trimming took 0 bases from V and 4 from J, leaving 9 bases between them. The CDR3 has 13 residues. Here the CDR3 reads CAWSVGGGETQYF. The CDR3 DNA is TGTGCCTGGAGTGTGGGAGGTGGAGAGACCCAGTACTTC.